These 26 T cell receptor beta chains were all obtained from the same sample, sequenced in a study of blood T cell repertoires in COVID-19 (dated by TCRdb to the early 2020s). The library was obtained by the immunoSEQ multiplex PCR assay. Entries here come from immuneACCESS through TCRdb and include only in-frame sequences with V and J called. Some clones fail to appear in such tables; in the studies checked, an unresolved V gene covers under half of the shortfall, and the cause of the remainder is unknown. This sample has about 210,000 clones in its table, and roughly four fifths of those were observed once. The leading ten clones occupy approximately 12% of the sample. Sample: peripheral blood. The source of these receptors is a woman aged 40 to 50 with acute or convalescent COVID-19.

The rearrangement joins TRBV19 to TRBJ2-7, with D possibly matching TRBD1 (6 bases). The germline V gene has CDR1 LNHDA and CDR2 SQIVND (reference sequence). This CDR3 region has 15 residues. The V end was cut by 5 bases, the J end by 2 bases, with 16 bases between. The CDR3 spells CASSAGTSAPYEQYF. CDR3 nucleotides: TGTGCCAGTAGTGCAGGGACATCCGCCCCCTACGAGCAGTACTTC.

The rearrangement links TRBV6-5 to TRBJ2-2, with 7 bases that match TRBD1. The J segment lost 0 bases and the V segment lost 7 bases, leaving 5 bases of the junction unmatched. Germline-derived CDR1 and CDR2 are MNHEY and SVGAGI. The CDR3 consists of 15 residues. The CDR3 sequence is CASTRQGANTGELFF. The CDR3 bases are TGTGCCAGCACTAGGCAGGGGGCGAACACCGGGGAGCTGTTTTTT.

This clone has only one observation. The CDR3 DNA is TGTGCCAGCGGGATTGCGGGCTACAATGAGCAGTTCTTC. Encoded protein: CASGIAGYNEQFF. The chain recombines TRBV2 with TRBJ2-1, with D perhaps TRBD2 (5 bases). The germline V and J ends were trimmed by 8 bases and 3 bases, with 11 bases remaining between them. This CDR3 contains 13 residues. Germline V gives CDR1 SNHLY, CDR2 FYNNEI.

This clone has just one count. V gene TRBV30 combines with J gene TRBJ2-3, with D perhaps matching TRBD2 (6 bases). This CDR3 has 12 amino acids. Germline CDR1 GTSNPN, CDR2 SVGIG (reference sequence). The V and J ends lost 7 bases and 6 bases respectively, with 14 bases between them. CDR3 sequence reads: CASFGGGDTQYF. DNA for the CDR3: TGTGCCTCCTTCGGTGGGGGGGATACGCAGTATTTT.

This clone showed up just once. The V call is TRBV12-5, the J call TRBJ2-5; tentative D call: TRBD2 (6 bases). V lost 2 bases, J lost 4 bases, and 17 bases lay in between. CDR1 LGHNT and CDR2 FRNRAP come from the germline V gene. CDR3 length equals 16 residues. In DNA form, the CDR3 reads TGTGCTAGTGGTTTGATCTCCGGGAGCTACCCAGAGACCCAGTACTTC. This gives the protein CASGLISGSYPETQYF.

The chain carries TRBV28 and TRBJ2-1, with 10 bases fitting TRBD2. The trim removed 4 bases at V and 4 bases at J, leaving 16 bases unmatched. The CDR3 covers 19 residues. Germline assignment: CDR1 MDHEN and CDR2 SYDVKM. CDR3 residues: CASSSTQRRGLAEYNEQFF. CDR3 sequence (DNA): TGTGCCAGCAGTTCAACCCAGCGTAGAGGACTAGCGGAATACAATGAGCAGTTCTTC.

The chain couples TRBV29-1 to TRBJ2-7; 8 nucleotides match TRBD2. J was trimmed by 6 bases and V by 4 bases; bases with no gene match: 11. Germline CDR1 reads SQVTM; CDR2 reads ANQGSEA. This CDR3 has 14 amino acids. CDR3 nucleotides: TGCAGCGTTGGACCGGGACTAGTCCCACGCGAGCAGTACTTC. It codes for CSVGPGLVPREQYF.

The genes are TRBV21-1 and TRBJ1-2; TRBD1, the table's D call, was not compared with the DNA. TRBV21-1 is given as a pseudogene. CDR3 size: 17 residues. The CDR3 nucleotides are TGTGCCAGCAGCCCCGGGACAGGGCCTCTGTTTGGCTATGGCTACACCTTC. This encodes CASSPGTGPLFGYGYTF.

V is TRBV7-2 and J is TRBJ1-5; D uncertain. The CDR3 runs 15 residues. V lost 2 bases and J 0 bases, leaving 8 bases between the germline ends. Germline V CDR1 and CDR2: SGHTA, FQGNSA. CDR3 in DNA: TGTGCCAGCAGCTTACGAGGGAATAGCAATCAGCCCCAGCATTTT. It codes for CASSLRGNSNQPQHF.

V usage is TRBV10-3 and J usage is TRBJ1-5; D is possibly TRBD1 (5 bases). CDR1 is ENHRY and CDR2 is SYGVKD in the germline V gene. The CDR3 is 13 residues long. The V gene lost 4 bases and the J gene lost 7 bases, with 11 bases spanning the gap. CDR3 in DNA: TGTGCCATCAGTGCCGTTGGGGGGCAGCCCCAGCATTTT. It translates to CAISAVGGQPQHF.

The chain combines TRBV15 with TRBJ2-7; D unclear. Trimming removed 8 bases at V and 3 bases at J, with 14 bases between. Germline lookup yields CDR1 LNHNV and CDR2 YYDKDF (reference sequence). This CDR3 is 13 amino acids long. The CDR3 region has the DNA TGTGCCACCTCCAGCGACGTGAGCTACGAGCAGTACTTC. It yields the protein CATSSDVSYEQYF.

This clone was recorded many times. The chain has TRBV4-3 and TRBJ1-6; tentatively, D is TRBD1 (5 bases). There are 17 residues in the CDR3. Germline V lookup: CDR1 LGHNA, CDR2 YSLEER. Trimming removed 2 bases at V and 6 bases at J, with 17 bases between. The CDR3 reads CASSQSSGYGPNSPLHF. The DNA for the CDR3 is TGCGCCAGCAGCCAATCCTCAGGGTATGGACCTAATTCACCCCTCCACTTT.

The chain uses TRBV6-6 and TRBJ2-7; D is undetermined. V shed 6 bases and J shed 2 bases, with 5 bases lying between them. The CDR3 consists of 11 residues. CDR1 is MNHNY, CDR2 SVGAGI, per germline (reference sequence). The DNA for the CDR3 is TGTGCCAGCAGCGAGACCTACGAGCAGTACTTC. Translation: CASSETYEQYF.

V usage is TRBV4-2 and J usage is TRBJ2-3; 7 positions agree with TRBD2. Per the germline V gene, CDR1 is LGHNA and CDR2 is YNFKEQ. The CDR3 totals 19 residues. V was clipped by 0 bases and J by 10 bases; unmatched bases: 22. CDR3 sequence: CASSQERELGLGTNIAQYF. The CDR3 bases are TGTGCCAGCAGCCAAGAAAGAGAGCTGGGACTCGGGACTAATATCGCGCAGTATTTT.

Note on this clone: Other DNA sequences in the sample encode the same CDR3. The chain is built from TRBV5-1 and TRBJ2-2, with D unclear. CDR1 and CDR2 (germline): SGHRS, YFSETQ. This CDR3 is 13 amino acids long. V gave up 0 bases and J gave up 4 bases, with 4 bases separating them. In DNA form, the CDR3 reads TGCGCCAGCAGCTTGGACAGCACCGGGGAGCTGTTTTTT. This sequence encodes CASSLDSTGELFF.

In nucleotides, the CDR3 is TGTGCCAGCAGCTTGGCCCAAGGGAGCTACACTGAAGCTTTCTTT. This codes for CASSLAQGSYTEAFF. The chain combines TRBV5-5 with TRBJ1-1; D is unclear. With 0 bases removed from V and 3 bases from J, the gap between germline ends came to 12 bases. Germline CDR1 reads SGHKS; CDR2 reads YYEKEE (reference sequence). The CDR3 spans 15 residues.

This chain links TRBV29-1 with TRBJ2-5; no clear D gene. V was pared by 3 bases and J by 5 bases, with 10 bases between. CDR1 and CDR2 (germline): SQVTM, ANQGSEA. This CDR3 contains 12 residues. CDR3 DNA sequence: TGCAGCGTTGATTCTGTTTCCGAGACCCAGTACTTC. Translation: CSVDSVSETQYF. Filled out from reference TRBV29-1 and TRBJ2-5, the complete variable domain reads SAVISQKPSRDICQRGTSLTIQCQVDSQVTMMFWYRQQPGQSLTLIATANQGSEATYESGFVIDKFPISRPNLTFSTLTVSNMSPEDSSIYLCSVDSVSETQYFGPGTRLLVL.

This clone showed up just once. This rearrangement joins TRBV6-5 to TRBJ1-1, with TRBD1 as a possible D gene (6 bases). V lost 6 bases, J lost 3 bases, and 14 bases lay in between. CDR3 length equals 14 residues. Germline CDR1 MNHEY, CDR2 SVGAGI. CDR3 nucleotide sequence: TGTGCCAGCAGCCGAGGGAAGGGGGACACTGAAGCTTTCTTT. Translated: CASSRGKGDTEAFF.

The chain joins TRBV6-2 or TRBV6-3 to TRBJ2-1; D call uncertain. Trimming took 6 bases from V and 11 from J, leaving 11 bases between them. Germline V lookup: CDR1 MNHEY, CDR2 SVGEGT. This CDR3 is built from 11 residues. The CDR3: CASSPREKQFF. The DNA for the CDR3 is TGTGCCAGCAGCCCCCGCGAAAAGCAGTTCTTC.

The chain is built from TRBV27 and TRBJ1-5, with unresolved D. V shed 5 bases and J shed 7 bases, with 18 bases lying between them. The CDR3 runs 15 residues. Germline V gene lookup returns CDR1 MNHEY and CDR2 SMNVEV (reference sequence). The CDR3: CASSNTPGSGQPQHF. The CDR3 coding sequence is TGTGCCAGCAGTAATACCCCGGGGTCGGGACAGCCCCAGCATTTT.

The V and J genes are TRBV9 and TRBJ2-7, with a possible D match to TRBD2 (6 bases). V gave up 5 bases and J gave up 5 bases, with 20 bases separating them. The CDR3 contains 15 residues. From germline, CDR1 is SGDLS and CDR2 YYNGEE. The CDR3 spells CASRPGAGTVDEQYF. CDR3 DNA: TGTGCCAGCAGGCCCGGGGCAGGGACTGTGGACGAGCAGTACTTC.

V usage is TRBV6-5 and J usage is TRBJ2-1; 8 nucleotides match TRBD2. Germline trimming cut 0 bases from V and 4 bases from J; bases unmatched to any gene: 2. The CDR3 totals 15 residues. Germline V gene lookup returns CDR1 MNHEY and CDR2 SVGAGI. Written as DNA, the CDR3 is TGTGCCAGCAGTTACTCAACTAGCGGTTACAATGAGCAGTTCTTC. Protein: CASSYSTSGYNEQFF.

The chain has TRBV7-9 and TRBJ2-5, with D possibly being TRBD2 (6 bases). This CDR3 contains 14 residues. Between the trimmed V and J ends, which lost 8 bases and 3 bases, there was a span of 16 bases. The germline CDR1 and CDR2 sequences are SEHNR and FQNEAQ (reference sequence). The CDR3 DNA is TGTGCCAGCTGCCCCCAGGCGGGGAAAGAGACCCAGTACTTC. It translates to CASCPQAGKETQYF.

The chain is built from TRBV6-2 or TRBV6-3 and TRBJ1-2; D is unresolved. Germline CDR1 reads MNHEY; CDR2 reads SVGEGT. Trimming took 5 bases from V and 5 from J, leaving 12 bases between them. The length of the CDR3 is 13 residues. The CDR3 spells CASSLLGTYGYTF. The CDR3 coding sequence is TGTGCCAGCAGTCTTCTAGGCACTTATGGCTACACCTTC.

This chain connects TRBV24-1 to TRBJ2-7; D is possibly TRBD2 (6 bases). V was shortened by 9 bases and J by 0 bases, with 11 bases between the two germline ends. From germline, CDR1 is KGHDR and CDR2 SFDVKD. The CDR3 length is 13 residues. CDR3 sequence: CATAASDSYEQYF. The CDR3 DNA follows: TGTGCCACCGCGGCTAGCGACTCCTACGAGCAGTACTTC.

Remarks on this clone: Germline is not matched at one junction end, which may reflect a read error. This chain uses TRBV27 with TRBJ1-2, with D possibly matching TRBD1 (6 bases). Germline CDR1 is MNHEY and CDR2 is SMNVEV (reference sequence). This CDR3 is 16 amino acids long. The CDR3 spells CASSPYRTETNYGHTF. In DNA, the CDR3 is TGTGCCAGCAGTCCTTACCGGACAGAAACTAACTATGGCCACACCTTC.